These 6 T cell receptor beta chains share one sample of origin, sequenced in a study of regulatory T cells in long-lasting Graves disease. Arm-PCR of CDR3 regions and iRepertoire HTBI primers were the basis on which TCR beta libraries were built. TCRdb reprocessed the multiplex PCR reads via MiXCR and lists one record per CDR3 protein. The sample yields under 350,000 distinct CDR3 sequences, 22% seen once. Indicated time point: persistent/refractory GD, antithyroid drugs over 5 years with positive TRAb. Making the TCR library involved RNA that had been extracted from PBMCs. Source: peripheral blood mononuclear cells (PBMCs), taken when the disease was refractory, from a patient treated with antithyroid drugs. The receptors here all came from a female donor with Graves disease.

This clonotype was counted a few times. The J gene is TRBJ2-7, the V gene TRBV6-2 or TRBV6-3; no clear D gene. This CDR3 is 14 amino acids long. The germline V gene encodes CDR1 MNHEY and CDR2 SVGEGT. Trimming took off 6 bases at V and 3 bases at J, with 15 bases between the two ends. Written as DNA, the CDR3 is TGTGCCAGCAGCATTACAGAGGTCAACTACGAGCAGTACTTC. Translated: CASSITEVNYEQYF.

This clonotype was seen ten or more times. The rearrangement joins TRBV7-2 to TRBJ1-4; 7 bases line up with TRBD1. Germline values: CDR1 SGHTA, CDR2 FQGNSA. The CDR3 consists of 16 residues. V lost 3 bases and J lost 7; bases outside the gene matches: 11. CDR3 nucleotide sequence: TGTGCCAGCAGCTTCAATTCCGGACAGGAGTTTGAAAAACTGTTTTTT. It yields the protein CASSFNSGQEFEKLFF.

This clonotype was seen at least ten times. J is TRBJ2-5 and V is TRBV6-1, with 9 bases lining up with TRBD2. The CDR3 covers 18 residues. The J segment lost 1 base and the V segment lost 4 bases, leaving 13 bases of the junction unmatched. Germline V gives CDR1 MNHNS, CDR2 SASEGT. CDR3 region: CASSVTRPLAGPQETQYF. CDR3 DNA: TGTGCCAGCAGTGTGACCCGCCCCCTAGCGGGACCCCAAGAGACCCAGTACTTC.

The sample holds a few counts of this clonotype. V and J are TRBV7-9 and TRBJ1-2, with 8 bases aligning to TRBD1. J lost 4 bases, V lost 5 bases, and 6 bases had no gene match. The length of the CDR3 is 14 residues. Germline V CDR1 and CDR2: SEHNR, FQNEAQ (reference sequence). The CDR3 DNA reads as TGTGCCAGCAGCCCGACTACAGGGGGCTATGGCTACACCTTC. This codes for CASSPTTGGYGYTF.

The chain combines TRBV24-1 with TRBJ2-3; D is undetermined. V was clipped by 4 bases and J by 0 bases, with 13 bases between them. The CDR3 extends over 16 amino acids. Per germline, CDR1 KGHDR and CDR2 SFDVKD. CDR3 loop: CATSDSRVTSTDTQYF. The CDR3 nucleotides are TGTGCCACCAGTGACAGCCGAGTAACCAGCACAGATACGCAGTATTTT.

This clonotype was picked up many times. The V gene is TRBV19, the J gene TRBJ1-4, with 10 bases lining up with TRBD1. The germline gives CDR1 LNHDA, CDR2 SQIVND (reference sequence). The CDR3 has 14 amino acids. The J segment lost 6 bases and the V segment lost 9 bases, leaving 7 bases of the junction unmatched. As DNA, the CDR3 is TGTGCCAGCAGTTCAGGGACAGGGGATGAAAAACTGTTTTTT. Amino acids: CASSSGTGDEKLFF.